What follows are 32 T cell receptor beta chains derived from one specimen sequenced in a study of shared clonotypes between healthy human individuals. Only in-frame clones appear in the TCRdb table, and some are missing; sequencing was by immunoSEQ multiplex PCR. The sample holds more than 1 million clones, about 84% seen once. The sample consisted of memory CD4+ T cells from PBMCs. Subset given: CD45RA-negative fraction. These receptors all stem from a man aged 18 to 30 in good health. Some clones in this sample may be carry-over from other donors' samples.

This chain uses TRBV6-1 with TRBJ2-2; tentatively, D is TRBD1 (6 bases). Germline V CDR1 and CDR2: MNHNS, SASEGT. Between the trimmed V and J ends, which lost 2 bases and 7 bases, there was a span of 17 bases. CDR3 length equals 16 residues. CDR3 sequence (DNA): TGTGCCAGCAGTGAACTTTTAGCAGGGGACGTCGGGGAGCTGTTTTTT. As protein: CASSELLAGDVGELFF.

This chain connects TRBV19 to TRBJ1-5; no firm D call. The V end lost 5 bases, the J end lost 3 bases, and 11 bases lay between the germline ends. From germline, CDR1 is LNHDA and CDR2 SQIVND (reference sequence). This CDR3 is 14 amino acids long. CDR3 coding DNA: TGTGCCAGTAGTTTGTCGGGCCCCAATCAGCCCCAGCATTTT. As protein: CASSLSGPNQPQHF.

This clone occurred a few times. The V and J genes are TRBV19 and TRBJ1-1; D gene uncertain. The V and J ends lost 6 bases and 1 base respectively, with 9 bases between them. Per germline, CDR1 LNHDA and CDR2 SQIVND (reference sequence). This CDR3 comprises 13 residues. The CDR3 bases are TGTGCCAGTAGACAGCCTCCGAACACTGAAGCTTTCTTT. Protein: CASRQPPNTEAFF.

The chain recombines TRBV4-1 with TRBJ2-3; no definite D call. Germline V lookup: CDR1 MGHRA, CDR2 YSYEKL. V dropped 1 base and J dropped 0 bases, with 11 bases sitting between them. CDR3 length: 16 amino acids. The CDR3 protein is CASSQVPVLSTDTQYF. The CDR3 coding sequence is TGCGCCAGCAGCCAAGTCCCGGTACTTAGCACAGATACGCAGTATTTT.

The V call is TRBV18, the J call TRBJ2-1; TRBD2 matches 9 bases. CDR3 size: 16 residues. Germline trimming cut 3 bases from V and 6 bases from J; bases unmatched to any gene: 9. Germline V gene lookup returns CDR1 KGHSH and CDR2 LQKENI. CDR3 bases: TGTGCCAGCTCACCCCGCCCTAGCGGGAAGGTCAATGAGCAGTTCTTC. It yields the protein CASSPRPSGKVNEQFF.

The V and J genes are TRBV28 and TRBJ1-2, with 7 nucleotides matching TRBD1. The V gene end was trimmed by 7 bases and the J gene end by 7 bases; junction bases not matched to a gene: 6. Per the germline V gene, CDR1 is MDHEN and CDR2 is SYDVKM. This CDR3 region has 12 residues. The CDR3, as DNA: TGTGCCAGCACCTCAACAGGGGTTGGCTACACCTTC. The encoded protein is CASTSTGVGYTF.

CDR3 amino acids: CASSRGLGHEQYF. CDR3 DNA sequence: TGTGCCAGCAGCCGGGGGTTGGGGCACGAGCAGTACTTC. The chain carries TRBV5-6 and TRBJ2-5, with TRBD2 as a possible D gene (6 bases). The DNA end is more similar to TRBJ2-7, so the J call may be wrong. The germline V gene has CDR1 SGHDT and CDR2 YYEEEE. The CDR3 spans 13 residues.

The chain uses TRBV28 and TRBJ1-5; D ambiguous. Germline assignment: CDR1 MDHEN and CDR2 SYDVKM. V lost 2 bases and J 0 bases, leaving 11 bases between the germline ends. The CDR3 covers 16 residues. CDR3: CASSLRTANSNQPQHF. The CDR3 DNA follows: TGTGCCAGCAGTTTACGGACGGCAAATAGCAATCAGCCCCAGCATTTT.

This clone was observed a single time. Other DNA sequences within the sample encode an identical CDR3. This chain links TRBV5-1 with TRBJ2-7; the D gene could be TRBD1 or TRBD2 (6 bases each). Per germline, CDR1 SGHRS and CDR2 YFSETQ. The CDR3 is made up of 14 amino acids. With 0 bases removed from V and 3 bases from J, the gap between germline ends came to 10 bases. The CDR3 sequence is CASSLEGGGYEQYF. The CDR3 bases are TGCGCCAGCAGCTTGGAGGGGGGAGGCTACGAGCAGTACTTC.

The genes are TRBV30 and TRBJ1-2; the D gene is possibly TRBD1 (6 bases). Germline assignment: CDR1 GTSNPN and CDR2 SVGIG (reference sequence). This CDR3 comprises 14 residues. With 5 bases removed from V and 3 bases from J, the gap between germline ends came to 16 bases. CDR3 sequence reads: CAWAPGGPYYGYTF. CDR3 sequence (DNA): TGTGCCTGGGCCCCCGGGGGGCCCTACTATGGCTACACCTTC.

This sequence joins TRBV6-5 and TRBJ2-5; possibly TRBD1 for D (6 bases). Germline assignment: CDR1 MNHEY and CDR2 SVGAGI. Trimming removed 2 bases from V and 2 bases from J, with 12 bases in between. The length of the CDR3 is 15 residues. The CDR3 loop reads CASSYTGTLQETQYF. Here the CDR3 DNA reads TGTGCCAGCAGTTACACAGGGACACTACAAGAGACCCAGTACTTC.

This chain uses TRBV11-2 with TRBJ1-1; unclear D gene. Germline values: CDR1 SGHAT, CDR2 FQNNGV. V lost 5 bases and J 1 base, leaving 14 bases between the germline ends. The CDR3 has 15 amino acids. The CDR3, as DNA: TGTGCCAGCAGCGGGTTGAAGGTTAGGAACACTGAAGCTTTCTTT. Residues: CASSGLKVRNTEAFF.

This clone has only a few counts. The genes are TRBV4-2 and TRBJ1-1, with 8 bases fitting TRBD1. The CDR3 spans 15 residues. Germline trimming cut 4 bases from V and 5 bases from J; bases unmatched to any gene: 9. Germline V gives CDR1 LGHNA, CDR2 YNFKEQ. CDR3 in amino acids: CASSPTWTGRTEAFF. CDR3 nucleotides: TGTGCCAGCAGCCCTACCTGGACAGGGCGTACTGAAGCTTTCTTT.

A single count supports this clone. The CDR3 loop reads CASGLKNSPLHF. The CDR3, as DNA: TGTGCCAGCGGACTGAAGAATTCACCCCTCCACTTT. This rearrangement joins TRBV6-5 to TRBJ1-6; no definite D call. The CDR3 spans 12 residues. Looked up from germline, CDR1 is MNHEY and CDR2 is SVGAGI. Trimming removed 8 bases at V and 7 bases at J, with 9 bases between.

The V call is TRBV6-5, the J call TRBJ1-2, with 11 bases aligning to TRBD1. This CDR3 is built from 15 residues. CDR1 and CDR2 (germline): MNHEY, SVGAGI. J lost 8 bases, V lost 6 bases, and 11 bases had no gene match. The CDR3 is CASRAGTGGFWGYTF. The CDR3 DNA reads TGTGCCAGCAGGGCTGGGACAGGGGGATTCTGGGGCTACACCTTC.

Notes on this clone: The junction departs from germline at one end; a sequencing error may be responsible. V is TRBV27 and J is TRBJ2-1, with 15 bases matching TRBD2. In germline, CDR1 is MNHEY, CDR2 SMNVEV (reference sequence). This CDR3 has 14 residues. In DNA form, the CDR3 reads TGTGCCAGCAGTTTTCTGGGACTAGCGGGAGGAATGATCTTC. The encoded protein is CASSFLGLAGGMIF.

This chain links TRBV7-2 with TRBJ2-7, with 9 bases aligning to TRBD1. This CDR3 spans 14 amino acids. With V trimmed by 1 base and J by 5 bases, 3 bases remained unmatched. Germline V gene data show CDR1 as SGHTA and CDR2 as FQGNSA. As DNA, the CDR3 is TGTGCCAGCAGCTTAGACAGGGGGCGGGACGAGCAGTACTTC. This encodes CASSLDRGRDEQYF.

The J gene is TRBJ1-1, the V gene TRBV12-5, with unresolved D. The CDR3 consists of 13 residues. The germline V and J ends were trimmed by 3 bases and 4 bases, with 9 bases remaining between them. Germline lookup yields CDR1 LGHNT and CDR2 FRNRAP. CDR3 in DNA: TGTGCTAGTGGTTTCGGCCGGGGCACTGAAGCTTTCTTT. As protein: CASGFGRGTEAFF.

The chain recombines TRBV7-2 with TRBJ2-1; 8 positions agree with TRBD1. Trimming cost V 5 bases and J 13 bases; bases outside gene matches: 10. The CDR3 runs 13 residues. CDR1 is SGHTA, CDR2 FQGNSA, per germline. CDR3 loop: CASSAGTGLPQFF. As DNA, the CDR3 is TGTGCCAGCAGCGCAGGGACAGGCCTTCCCCAGTTCTTC.

The CDR3: CSADSLDTQYF. CDR3 in DNA: TGCAGTGCTGACAGTCTGGATACGCAGTATTTT. The chain joins TRBV20-1 to TRBJ2-3; TRBD1 might be the D (5 bases). V was pared by 5 bases and J by 6 bases, with 9 bases between. CDR1 DFQATT and CDR2 SNEGSKA come from the germline V gene (reference sequence). The CDR3 consists of 11 residues.

The V and J genes are TRBV5-1 and TRBJ2-3; 8 positions agree with TRBD2. Trimming cost V 3 bases and J 6 bases; bases outside gene matches: 6. Germline lookup yields CDR1 SGHRS and CDR2 YFSETQ. The CDR3 has 14 residues. The CDR3 DNA is TGCGCCAGCAGCTCGGAGCGGGAGTCCGATACGCAGTATTTT. It yields the protein CASSSERESDTQYF.

The chain employs TRBV7-9 and TRBJ1-2; D remains unclear. The CDR3 has 15 residues. Germline V CDR1 and CDR2: SEHNR, FQNEAQ (reference sequence). The V end lost 2 bases, the J end lost 0 bases, and 10 bases lay between the germline ends. Here the CDR3 DNA reads TGTGCCAGCAGCTTACTACAGCTTTCTAACTATGGCTACACCTTC. Encoded protein: CASSLLQLSNYGYTF.

CDR3 in DNA: TGTGCCTGGGGCACAGGGCCTGAAGCTTTCTTT. Protein sequence: CAWGTGPEAFF. The chain carries TRBV30 and TRBJ1-1; weak D call: TRBD1 (6 bases). Trimming removed 5 bases from V and 6 bases from J, with 10 bases in between. The germline CDR1 and CDR2 sequences are GTSNPN and SVGIG (reference sequence). CDR3 size: 11 residues.

The gene calls are TRBV18 and TRBJ2-1; possible D gene TRBD2, 5 bases. This CDR3 region has 16 residues. Trimming removed 6 bases from V and 3 bases from J, with 18 bases in between. The germline CDR1 and CDR2 sequences are KGHSH and LQKENI. The CDR3 loop is CASSPTDSPFYNEQFF. Here the CDR3 DNA reads TGTGCCAGCTCCCCTACGGACTCGCCGTTCTACAATGAGCAGTTCTTC.

This chain uses TRBV29-1 with TRBJ2-1, with D maybe TRBD2 (6 bases). The CDR3 has 16 amino acids. Trimming pared 0 bases from V and 0 bases from J, leaving 12 bases between. CDR1 and CDR2 (germline): SQVTM, ANQGSEA. DNA for the CDR3: TGCAGCGTTGAAGATAATGGAGCGGGCTCCTACAATGAGCAGTTCTTC. It yields the protein CSVEDNGAGSYNEQFF.

The CDR3 reads CAAGGRDTIYF. The CDR3, as DNA: TGTGCCGCAGGAGGACGAGACACCATATATTTT. V usage is TRBV6-6 and J usage is TRBJ1-3, with D uncertain. The CDR3 length is 11 residues. Germline V CDR1 and CDR2: MNHNY, SVGAGI (reference sequence). Trimming shortened V by 11 bases and J by 8 bases, and 13 bases separated the two germline ends.

The chain has TRBV6-1 and TRBJ1-2; possible D gene TRBD1, 5 bases. Germline V lookup: CDR1 MNHNS, CDR2 SASEGT. The CDR3 is 14 amino acids. V lost 4 bases and J 4 bases, leaving 13 bases between the germline ends. The CDR3 DNA reads TGTGCCAGCAGTGTCCTGGGGACTTCCTATGGCTACACCTTC. This codes for CASSVLGTSYGYTF.

This clone was counted once. A far larger clone differs by one base, so this is likely a read error. The chain carries TRBV30 and TRBJ2-5; D gene unclear. Germline V gives CDR1 GTSNPN, CDR2 SVGIG (reference sequence). The CDR3 extends over 11 amino acids. This chain's CDR3 is CGWSWGETQYF. The DNA for the CDR3 is TGTGGCTGGAGTTGGGGAGAGACCCAGTACTTC. The complete variable domain, with remaining parts taken from reference TRBV30 and TRBJ2-5, reads SQTIHQWPATLVQPVGSPLSLECTVEGTSNPNLYWYRQAAGRGLQLLFYSVGIGQISSEVPQNLSASRPQDRQFILSSKKLLLSDSGFYLCGWSWGETQYFGPGTRLLVL.

The chain uses TRBV29-1 and TRBJ2-3, with D possibly matching TRBD1 (5 bases). The CDR3 is 12 residues long. Trimming shortened V by 8 bases and J by 2 bases, and 11 bases separated the two germline ends. Germline V gives CDR1 SQVTM, CDR2 ANQGSEA. This chain's CDR3 is CSFRQNTDTQYF. The CDR3 DNA reads as TGCAGCTTCCGACAGAACACAGATACGCAGTATTTT.

The chain is built from TRBV10-2 and TRBJ1-4, with a tentative D call TRBD1 (6 bases). Germline values: CDR1 WSHSY, CDR2 SAAADI. V was trimmed by 3 bases and J by 4 bases, leaving 12 bases between them. This CDR3 spans 15 amino acids. The CDR3 loop reads CASSDYRAYNEKLFF. In DNA form, the CDR3 reads TGCGCCAGCAGTGACTACAGGGCCTATAATGAAAAACTGTTTTTT.

The chain carries TRBV30 and TRBJ2-5; D possibly corresponds to TRBD1 (6 bases). Germline loops: CDR1 GTSNPN, CDR2 SVGIG (reference sequence). The CDR3 spans 12 residues. Trimming took off 8 bases at V and 5 bases at J, with 15 bases between the two ends. DNA of the CDR3: TGTGCCAGCCAGGGGTCTGGGGAGACCCAGTACTTC. It is translated as CASQGSGETQYF.

This chain connects TRBV9 to TRBJ1-3; tentatively, D is TRBD1 (5 bases). The CDR3 is 15 amino acids. Trimming left V 0 bases short and J 4 bases short, with 11 bases between. Germline V gene lookup returns CDR1 SGDLS and CDR2 YYNGEE. CDR3: CASSVASRAGNTIYF. The CDR3 nucleotides are TGTGCCAGCAGCGTAGCTTCCAGGGCCGGAAACACCATATATTTT.